Listed below are T cell receptor beta chains from one sample, sequenced in a study of cytomegalovirus exposure and HLA in healthy donors. Repertoires were generated with immunoSEQ multiplex PCR, while TCRdb's copy carries only in-frame clones and drops some. The table has approximately 86,000 clones, 85% seen once; the top ten hold about 7%. Sequenced: PBMCs. These receptors were collected from a middle-aged man in good health and CMV-seropositive. Each CDR3 is given with its conserved first and last residue. The order of the fields is V gene, J gene, D gene, CDR3 protein, CDR3 DNA. The D gene is left open where the match is weak.

v_call: TRBV12-5
j_call: TRBJ1-2
d_call: TRBD1
cdr3_aa: CASGRTGQGVYGYTF
cdr3_nt: TGTGCTAGTGGTCGGACGGGACAGGGGGTGTATGGCTACACCTTC

v_call: TRBV7-9
j_call: TRBJ1-2
d_call: TRBD1
cdr3_aa: CASSFIQGGFYGYTF
cdr3_nt: TGTGCCAGCAGCTTCATTCAGGGGGGATTCTATGGCTACACCTTC

v_call: TRBV7-4
j_call: TRBJ2-7
d_call: TRBD2
cdr3_aa: CASSLEGGRAYEQYF
cdr3_nt: TGTGCCAGCAGCTTAGAGGGCGGGAGGGCCTACGAGCAGTACTTC

v_call: TRBV12-5
j_call: TRBJ1-5
d_call: TRBD1
cdr3_aa: CASGLYGQGRNQPQHF
cdr3_nt: TGTGCTAGTGGTTTGTATGGACAGGGACGCAATCAGCCCCAGCATTTT

v_call: TRBV4-2
j_call: TRBJ2-4
d_call: TRBD2
cdr3_aa: CASSLGGGDGKNIQYF
cdr3_nt: TGTGCCAGCAGCCTGGGGGGAGGGGATGGGAAAAACATTCAGTACTTC

v_call: TRBV2
j_call: TRBJ1-5
d_call: NA
cdr3_aa: CASSVEQGYQPQHF
cdr3_nt: TGTGCCAGCAGTGTAGAGCAGGGCTATCAGCCCCAGCATTTT

v_call: TRBV7-9
j_call: TRBJ1-5
d_call: NA
cdr3_aa: CASSSDGDNQPQHF
cdr3_nt: TGTGCCAGCAGTTCGGACGGGGATAATCAGCCCCAGCATTTT

v_call: TRBV19
j_call: TRBJ1-2
d_call: TRBD1
cdr3_aa: CASNPTGEDGYTF
cdr3_nt: TGTGCCAGTAACCCGACAGGGGAGGATGGCTACACCTTC

v_call: TRBV14
j_call: TRBJ2-7
d_call: TRBD1
cdr3_aa: CASSPRGRYEQYF
cdr3_nt: TGTGCCAGCAGCCCCAGGGGGCGATACGAGCAGTACTTC

v_call: TRBV10-2
j_call: TRBJ2-3
d_call: TRBD2
cdr3_aa: CASQAGAGYTDTQYF
cdr3_nt: TGCGCCAGTCAAGCGGGGGCTGGCTACACAGATACGCAGTATTTT

v_call: TRBV12-5
j_call: TRBJ1-1
d_call: NA
cdr3_aa: CASGLAPRGNTEAFF
cdr3_nt: TGTGCTAGTGGTTTGGCCCCACGAGGGAACACTGAAGCTTTCTTT

v_call: TRBV2
j_call: TRBJ2-3
d_call: TRBD2
cdr3_aa: CASRDLLAGGPSAQYF
cdr3_nt: TGTGCCAGCAGGGACTTACTAGCGGGGGGGCCGTCTGCGCAGTATTTT

v_call: TRBV6-6
j_call: TRBJ1-1
d_call: NA
cdr3_aa: CASSFEDSEAFF
cdr3_nt: TGTGCCAGCAGTTTCGAGGACAGTGAAGCTTTCTTT

v_call: TRBV5-4
j_call: TRBJ2-3
d_call: TRBD1
cdr3_aa: CASSLEGTGGTDTQYF
cdr3_nt: TGTGCCAGCAGCTTGGAGGGGACAGGGGGCACAGATACGCAGTATTTT